This T cell receptor (beta chain) was sequenced in a study of T cells in localized non-small cell lung cancer. Germline CDR1 PRHDT, CDR2 FYEKMQ (reference sequence). The CDR3 sequence is 13 residues long. Trimming took off 1 base at V and 1 base at J, with 4 bases between the two ends. Points on this clone: No antigen is known for it.

The study's findings and limits: In the blood, greater T cell density corresponded to longer overall survival.

Profiling relied on immunoSEQ multiplex PCR, and the TCRdb table lists in-frame clones only, not all of them. The sample includes tens of thousands of clones, about 83% of them seen just once. The chain employs TRBV13 and TRBJ1-1; unclear D gene. This material consisted of PBMCs, taken before any cancer treatment. This TCR was recovered from a woman aged 35 to 75 with stage II squamous cell lung carcinoma. The CDR3 coding sequence is TGTGCCAGCAGCTTAGAAGAGAACACTGAAGCTTTCTTT. Amino acids: CASSLEENTEAFF.